What follows are 14 T cell receptor beta chains derived from one specimen sequenced in a study of lymphopenia after photon versus proton radiotherapy. Repertoires were generated with immunoSEQ multiplex PCR, while TCRdb's copy carries only in-frame clones and drops some. The table shows approximately 24,000 clones, with 90% occurring only once. Sample: peripheral blood, taken from a patient treated with photon-based radiotherapy. These receptors originate from a woman in her forties or fifties with cholangiocarcinoma.

The genes are TRBV5-1 and TRBJ1-2; D unresolved. Trimming took off 7 bases at V and 0 bases at J, with 16 bases between the two ends. CDR3 size: 15 residues. Germline CDR1 reads SGHRS; CDR2 reads YFSETQ. The chain's CDR3 is CASGFGSDTNYGYTF. CDR3 nucleotide sequence: TGCGCCAGCGGATTTGGGTCGGATACTAACTATGGCTACACCTTC.

The rearrangement links TRBV9 to TRBJ1-2; D gene ambiguous. Trimming stripped 0 bases from V and 8 bases from J, with 11 bases between. The CDR3 has 13 residues. Per germline, CDR1 SGDLS and CDR2 YYNGEE. CDR3 nucleotides: TGTGCCAGCAGCGTAGAGTACACCGGAGGCTACACCTTC. Translation gives CASSVEYTGGYTF.

In this sample, this clone turned up once. The gene calls are TRBV9 and TRBJ1-5; D gene unclear. CDR1 SGDLS and CDR2 YYNGEE come from the germline V gene. Trimming took off 3 bases at V and 0 bases at J, with 10 bases between the two ends. This CDR3 contains 15 residues. The CDR3 region is CASSESSYSNQPQHF. The CDR3 nucleotides read TGTGCCAGCAGCGAGAGCAGTTATAGCAATCAGCCCCAGCATTTT.

V gene TRBV5-1 combines with J gene TRBJ2-5; D is perhaps TRBD1 (6 bases). V lost 5 bases, J lost 2 bases, and 13 bases lay in between. This CDR3 has 14 amino acids. Germline V CDR1 and CDR2: SGHRS, YFSETQ. The CDR3 DNA sequence: TGCGCCAGCAGACCGCAGACAGGACAAGAGACCCAGTACTTC. Its translation is CASRPQTGQETQYF. Looking up the rest from reference TRBV5-1 and TRBJ2-5 gives the full variable domain: KAGVTQTPRYLIKTRGQQVTLSCSPISGHRSVSWYQQTPGQGLQFLFEYFSETQRNKGNFPGRFSGRQFSNSRSEMNVSTLELGDSALYLCASRPQTGQETQYFGPGTRLLVL.

The CDR3 bases are TGTGCCAGCAGCGAGCGACAGCGATCCTATGGCTACACCTTC. This translates into CASSERQRSYGYTF. The chain uses TRBV7-6 and TRBJ1-2; tentatively, D is TRBD1 (5 bases). The germline gives CDR1 SGHVS, CDR2 FNYEAQ. CDR3 length: 14 amino acids. Trimming removed 5 bases from V and 4 bases from J, with 14 bases in between.

The CDR3 sequence: CASSPRTGGAEQYF. Written as DNA, the CDR3 is TGTGCCAGCAGCCCCCGGACAGGGGGCGCCGAGCAGTACTTC. This chain links TRBV9 with TRBJ2-7; TRBD1 matches 11 bases. Germline V gene sequence: CDR1 SGDLS, CDR2 YYNGEE. The CDR3 is 14 residues long. V was pared by 4 bases and J by 6 bases, with 6 bases of the junction left unmatched.

The count of this clone is one. The gene calls are TRBV7-9 and TRBJ2-3; possibly TRBD1 for D (6 bases). Trimming shortened V by 5 bases and J by 2 bases, and 14 bases separated the two germline ends. The CDR3 totals 15 residues. Germline V gene sequence: CDR1 SEHNR, CDR2 FQNEAQ (reference sequence). CDR3 residues: CASSTGWRATDTQYF. The DNA for the CDR3 is TGTGCCAGCAGCACAGGGTGGCGGGCCACAGATACGCAGTATTTT.

This rearrangement joins TRBV18 to TRBJ1-2; D gene ambiguous. Germline values: CDR1 KGHSH, CDR2 LQKENI. The CDR3 is 14 residues long. The V and J ends lost 0 bases and 6 bases respectively, with 11 bases between them. DNA of the CDR3: TGTGCCAGCTCACCACCCCCCCAAGCAAATGGCTACACCTTC. It codes for CASSPPPQANGYTF.

The chain recombines TRBV7-2 with TRBJ1-5, with a weak D call TRBD1 (6 bases). Trimming took off 2 bases at V and 7 bases at J, with 18 bases between the two ends. CDR1 SGHTA and CDR2 FQGNSA come from the germline V gene. The CDR3 runs to 16 residues. The CDR3 coding sequence is TGTGCCAGCAGCTTAAATGAATTCAGGGGACGGCAGCCCCAGCATTTT. It translates to CASSLNEFRGRQPQHF. Filled out from reference TRBV7-2 and TRBJ1-5, the complete variable domain reads GAGVSQSPSNKVTEKGKDVELRCDPISGHTALYWYRQSLGQGLEFLIYFQGNSAPDKSGLPSDRFSAERTGGSVSTLTIQRTQQEDSAVYLCASSLNEFRGRQPQHFGDGTRLSIL.

This clone turned up a few times. The V and J genes are TRBV7-9 and TRBJ2-2, with 11 bases lining up with TRBD2. The V and J ends lost 1 base and 0 bases, in that order; junction bases with no gene match: 4. The CDR3 has 18 residues. The germline V gene encodes CDR1 SEHNR and CDR2 FQNEAQ (reference sequence). In nucleotides, the CDR3 is TGTGCCAGCAGCTTAGGGCTAGCGGGGGGCACGAACACCGGGGAGCTGTTTTTT. Encoded protein: CASSLGLAGGTNTGELFF.

CDR3 protein: CASSGNWGEQYF. The CDR3 DNA reads TGTGCCAGCAGCGGAAATTGGGGGGAGCAGTACTTC. V usage is TRBV5-5 and J usage is TRBJ2-7, with D perhaps given as TRBD1 or TRBD2 (5 bases each). Trimming removed 4 bases from V and 7 bases from J, with 12 bases in between. In germline, CDR1 is SGHKS, CDR2 YYEKEE (reference sequence). The CDR3 length is 12 residues.

This chain links TRBV18 with TRBJ1-1; TRBD1 might be the D (6 bases). Germline-derived CDR1 and CDR2 are KGHSH and LQKENI. Trimming removed 2 bases from V and 3 bases from J, with 10 bases in between. This CDR3 is 14 amino acids long. The CDR3 is CASSPGAGDTEAFF. The CDR3 nucleotides read TGTGCCAGCTCACCAGGGGCAGGGGACACTGAAGCTTTCTTT.

The J gene is TRBJ2-7, the V gene TRBV7-9, with TRBD2 identical over 10 bases. The trim removed 4 bases at V and 2 bases at J, leaving 11 bases unmatched. The CDR3 runs 17 residues. Germline V lookup: CDR1 SEHNR, CDR2 FQNEAQ (reference sequence). The CDR3 nucleotides read TGTGCCAGCAGCTCCCCATTACTAGCGGGGCCCGCCTACGAGCAGTACTTC. This translates into CASSSPLLAGPAYEQYF.

The chain recombines TRBV2 with TRBJ1-2; D is ambiguous. The CDR3 runs 14 residues. Germline V gene data show CDR1 as SNHLY and CDR2 as FYNNEI. Trimming removed 2 bases from V and 5 bases from J, with 12 bases in between. The CDR3: CASSEQAGGYGYTF. DNA for the CDR3: TGTGCCAGCAGTGAACAGGCAGGAGGATATGGCTACACCTTC.